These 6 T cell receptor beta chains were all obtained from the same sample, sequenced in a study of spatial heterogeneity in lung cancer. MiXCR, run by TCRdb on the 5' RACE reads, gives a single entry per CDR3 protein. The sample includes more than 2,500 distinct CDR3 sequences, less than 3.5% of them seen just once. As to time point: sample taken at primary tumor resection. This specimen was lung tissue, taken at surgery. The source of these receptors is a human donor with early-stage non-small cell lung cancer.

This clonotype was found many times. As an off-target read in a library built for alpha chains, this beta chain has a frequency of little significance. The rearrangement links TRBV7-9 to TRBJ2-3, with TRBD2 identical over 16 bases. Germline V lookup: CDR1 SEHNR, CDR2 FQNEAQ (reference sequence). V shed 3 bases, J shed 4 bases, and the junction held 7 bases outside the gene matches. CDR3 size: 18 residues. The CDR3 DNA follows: TGTGCCAGCAGCTTCCCCGGGACTAGCGGGGGGGCGTCAGATACGCAGTATTTT. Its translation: CASSFPGTSGGASDTQYF.

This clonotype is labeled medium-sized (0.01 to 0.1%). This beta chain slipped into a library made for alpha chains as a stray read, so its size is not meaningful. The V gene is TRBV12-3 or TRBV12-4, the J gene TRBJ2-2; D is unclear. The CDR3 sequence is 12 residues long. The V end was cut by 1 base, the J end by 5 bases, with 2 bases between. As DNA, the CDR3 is TGTGCCAGCAGTTTAGGGACCGGGGAGCTGTTTTTT. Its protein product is CASSLGTGELFF.

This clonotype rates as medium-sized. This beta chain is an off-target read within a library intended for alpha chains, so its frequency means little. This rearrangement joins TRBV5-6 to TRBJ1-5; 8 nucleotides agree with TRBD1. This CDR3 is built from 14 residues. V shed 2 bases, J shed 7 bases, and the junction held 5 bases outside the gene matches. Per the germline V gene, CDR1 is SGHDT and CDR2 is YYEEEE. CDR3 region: CASSFGQGGQPQHF. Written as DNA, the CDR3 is TGTGCCAGCAGCTTTGGACAGGGCGGGCAGCCCCAGCATTTT.

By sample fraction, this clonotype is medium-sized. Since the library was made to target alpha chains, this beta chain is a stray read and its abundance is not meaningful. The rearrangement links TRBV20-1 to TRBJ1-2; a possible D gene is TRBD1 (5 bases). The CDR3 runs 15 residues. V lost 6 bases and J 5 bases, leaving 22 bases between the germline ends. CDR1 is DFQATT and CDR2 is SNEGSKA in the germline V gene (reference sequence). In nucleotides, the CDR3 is TGCAGTGCCCAGGGATGGGCCCATCCTGAATATGGCTACACCTTC. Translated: CSAQGWAHPEYGYTF.

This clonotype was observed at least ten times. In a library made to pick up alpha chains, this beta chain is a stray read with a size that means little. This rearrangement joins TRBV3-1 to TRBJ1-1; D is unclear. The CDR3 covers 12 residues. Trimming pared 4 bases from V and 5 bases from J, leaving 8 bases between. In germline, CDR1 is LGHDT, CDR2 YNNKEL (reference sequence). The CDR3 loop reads CASSPGETEAFF. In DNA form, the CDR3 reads TGTGCCAGCAGCCCAGGCGAGACTGAAGCTTTCTTT.

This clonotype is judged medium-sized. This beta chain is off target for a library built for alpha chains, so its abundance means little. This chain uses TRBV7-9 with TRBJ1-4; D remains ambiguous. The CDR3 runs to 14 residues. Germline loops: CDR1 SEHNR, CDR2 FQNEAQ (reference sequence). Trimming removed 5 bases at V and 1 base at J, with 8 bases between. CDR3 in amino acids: CASSPSLTNEKLFF. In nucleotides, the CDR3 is TGTGCCAGCAGCCCATCACTAACTAATGAAAAACTGTTTTTT. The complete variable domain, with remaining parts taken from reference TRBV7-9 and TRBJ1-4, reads DTGVSQNPRHKITKRGQNVTFRCDPISEHNRLYWYRQTLGQGPEFLTYFQNEAQLEKSRLLSDRFSAERPKGSFSTLEIQRTEQGDSAMYLCASSPSLTNEKLFFGSGTQLSVL.